A selection of T cell receptor beta chains follows, all from one sample in a study of CD8 T cells in ankylosing spondylitis. TCRdb used MiXCR to reprocess the 5' RACE reads, holding one entry per CDR3 protein. Of more than 600,000 distinct CDR3 sequences in the sample, 15% to 20% are singletons; the top ten hold around 19%. Sequenced input: blood, either unsorted or a sorted T cell fraction (not recorded which). Receptors originate from a male donor with ankylosing spondylitis. CDR3s include the opening cysteine and the closing phenylalanine or tryptophan. Fields, in order: J gene, clone size, V gene, D gene, CDR3 DNA, CDR3 protein. The D gene is left open where the match is weak. Size values are once, few and many counts, or a class for expanded clones, and some rows have none.

TRBJ1-2	few	TRBV4-2	TRBD1	TGTGCCAGCAGCTCCAAGACAGGGGTGGGCTATGGCTACACCTTC	CASSSKTGVGYGYTF
TRBJ2-7	-	TRBV5-1	TRBD2	TGCGCCAGCAGCTTGGCCGCTAGCGGGACGAGGGAGCAGTACTTC	CASSLAASGTREQYF
TRBJ2-7	few	TRBV7-2	-	TGTGCCAGCAGCTTAGGGACAAACCTCTACGAGCAGTACTTC	CASSLGTNLYEQYF
TRBJ2-7	many	TRBV29-1	TRBD2	TGCAGCGTCGATCCCGGGACTAGGGTGGGAAGTAGCTCCTACGAGCAGTACTTC	CSVDPGTRVGSSSYEQYF
TRBJ2-1	-	TRBV29-1	-	TGCAGCGTTGTTGGCGGGTGGTCCTACAATGAGCAGTTCTTC	CSVVGGWSYNEQFF
TRBJ2-7	few	TRBV20-1	-	TGCAGTGCCGGCCTCAGGCGGCCCCAGTCCTACGAGCAGTACTTC	CSAGLRRPQSYEQYF
TRBJ2-1	-	TRBV4-3	-	TGCGCCAGCAGCCAAGATCGTTACGGGGGATTTGAGCAGTTCTTC	CASSQDRYGGFEQFF
TRBJ1-5	many	TRBV29-1	TRBD1	TGCAGCGTCCGACAGGGAGGTGAAAATCAGCCCCAGCATTTT	CSVRQGGENQPQHF
TRBJ2-3	-	TRBV15	TRBD1	TGTGCCACCAGCAGAGATGCGACAGGGAGCACAGATACGCAGTATTTT	CATSRDATGSTDTQYF
TRBJ2-1	-	TRBV12-3/TRBV12-4	-	TGTGCCAGCAGTCCCCAAGAGGATAATGAGCAGTTCTTC	CASSPQEDNEQFF
TRBJ2-2	-	TRBV6-2/TRBV6-3	-	TGTGCCAGCAGTCAGGCGGACACCGGGGAGCTGTTTTTT	CASSQADTGELFF
TRBJ2-1	-	TRBV5-6	-	TGTGCCAGCAGATTCGGGCAGGTTAGTGAGCAGTTCTTC	CASRFGQVSEQFF
TRBJ2-4	-	TRBV28	TRBD1	TGTGCCAGCAGTTTGAGGACAGGTCTGCTGGCCAAAAACATTCAGTACTTC	CASSLRTGLLAKNIQYF
TRBJ2-4	-	TRBV11-2	-	TGTGCCAGCAGCTTACCTGGTCGGACAACTGGGGACATTCAGTACTTC	CASSLPGRTTGDIQYF
TRBJ2-3	-	TRBV7-8	-	TGTGCCAGCAGCTTAGTTCCTAGCCCTAGCACAGATACGCAGTATTTT	CASSLVPSPSTDTQYF
TRBJ2-7	-	TRBV25-1	-	TGTGCCAGCAGTGAATGGGGGGGCCGGGACGAGCAGTACTTC	CASSEWGGRDEQYF
TRBJ2-7	-	TRBV29-1	TRBD2	TGCAGCGCCACCGGACTAGTCCACGAGCAGTACTTC	CSATGLVHEQYF
TRBJ2-7	-	TRBV20-1	TRBD2	TGCAGTGCTAGGCAGAGTAGCGGGGGCTCCTACGAGCAGTACTTC	CSARQSSGGSYEQYF
TRBJ2-5	few	TRBV20-1	TRBD2	TGCAGTGCTAGGACTAGCGGGAGCATCCAAGAGACCCAGTACTTC	CSARTSGSIQETQYF
TRBJ2-7	-	TRBV27	TRBD2	TGTGCCAGCAGTTTATCGGCGATAGCGGGGTACGAGCAGTACTTC	CASSLSAIAGYEQYF
TRBJ1-5	-	TRBV6-2/TRBV6-3	-	TGTGCCAGCAGTTACGCCCGCGGTCGCGAGAACCAGCCCCAGCATTTT	CASSYARGRENQPQHF
TRBJ1-5	few	TRBV6-8	TRBD1	TGTGCCAGCAGGGCTGACAGGGGTGATCAGCCCCAGCATTTT	CASRADRGDQPQHF
TRBJ1-1	-	TRBV19	TRBD1	TGTGCCAGTAGTAACGGACAGGGCGGGAATACTGAAGCTTTCTTT	CASSNGQGGNTEAFF
TRBJ2-7	few	TRBV27	-	TGTGCCAGCAGCCGTCTTCGCGGTCCCTACGAGCAGTACTTC	CASSRLRGPYEQYF
TRBJ2-2	few	TRBV18	-	TGTGCCAGCTCACCACGCCTAGACACCGGGGAGCTGTTTTTT	CASSPRLDTGELFF
TRBJ2-2	few	TRBV12-3/TRBV12-4	TRBD2	TGTGCCAGCACACTTAAGGGAGGGCCCAACACCGGGGAGCTGTTTTTT	CASTLKGGPNTGELFF
TRBJ2-5	few	TRBV3-1	-	TGTGCCAGCAGCCACCTGGCAGGGGTGGAGGAGACCCAGTACTTC	CASSHLAGVEETQYF
TRBJ2-1	few	TRBV20-1	-	TGCAGTGCTAGGGACCTGGGAAGGGAGAATGAGCAGTTCTTC	CSARDLGRENEQFF
TRBJ2-3	-	TRBV4-2	-	TGTGCCAGCAGCCAAGATTTAGCATGGGCAGATACGCAGTATTTT	CASSQDLAWADTQYF
TRBJ2-5	-	TRBV30	TRBD2	TGTGCCTGGAGTGTACAAACGGGGGGGCCGGGGACCCAGTACTTC	CAWSVQTGGPGTQYF
TRBJ2-3	many	TRBV5-1	-	TGCGCCAGCAGCCCCCAGGGGTTGCTCACAGATACGCAGTATTTT	CASSPQGLLTDTQYF
TRBJ1-2	few	TRBV6-1	-	TGTGCCAGCACCAGGGACGGGACTAACTATGGCTACACCTTC	CASTRDGTNYGYTF
TRBJ2-7	-	TRBV2	-	TGTGCCAGCAGTGAACCTTGGGTTGGCGAGCAGTACTTC	CASSEPWVGEQYF
TRBJ1-1	-	TRBV29-1	-	TGCAGCGTTGAGTTTTTCACTGAAGCTTTCTTT	CSVEFFTEAFF
TRBJ1-5	few	TRBV6-6	-	TGTGCCAGCAGTTCCTTTGGCCAGCCCCAGCATTTT	CASSSFGQPQHF
TRBJ1-5	many	TRBV7-2	-	TGTGCCAGCAGCCCCCGACCCGGGAATCAGCCCCAGCATTTT	CASSPRPGNQPQHF
TRBJ2-1	few	TRBV7-2	TRBD2	TGTGCCAGCAGCCCAGTTAGGTTCCGGGGGGGAGGCAATGAGCAGTTCTTC	CASSPVRFRGGGNEQFF
TRBJ1-1	-	TRBV5-1	TRBD1	TGCGCCAGCAGCATAACCGGGACAGGCGGGACTGAAGCTTTCTTT	CASSITGTGGTEAFF
TRBJ2-1	-	TRBV20-1	-	TGCAGTGCGACAGATTACAATGAGCAGTTCTTC	CSATDYNEQFF
TRBJ1-1	-	TRBV7-9	-	TGTGCCAGCAGCTTAGACTTCAGAGAAGCTTTCTTT	CASSLDFREAFF
TRBJ2-7	few	TRBV14	TRBD1	TGTGCCAGCAGCCCCTCCAGACAGGGGGCCTGGGAGCAGTACTTC	CASSPSRQGAWEQYF
TRBJ1-2	many	TRBV12-3/TRBV12-4	-	TGTGCCAGCAGTTTAGTCGATAACTATGGCTACACCTTC	CASSLVDNYGYTF
TRBJ2-5	-	TRBV5-1	TRBD1	TGCGCCAGCAGCTCCGGGACAGGGCTTCAAGAGACCCAGTACTTC	CASSSGTGLQETQYF
TRBJ2-3	-	TRBV30	-	TGTGCCTGGACCCCCGCAGATACGCAGTATTTT	CAWTPADTQYF
TRBJ2-1	few	TRBV3-1	-	TGTGCCAGCAGCCAAGTGAGCGGCCAATCCTACAATGAGCAGTTCTTC	CASSQVSGQSYNEQFF
TRBJ2-1	-	TRBV4-1	TRBD1	TGCGCCAGCAGCCAGTTACAGGGGGCATACAATGAGCAGTTCTTC	CASSQLQGAYNEQFF
TRBJ1-5	-	TRBV7-2	TRBD1	TGTGCCAGCAGCCCCAAACCCGACAGGGTGGATCAGCCCCAGCATTTT	CASSPKPDRVDQPQHF
TRBJ2-7	once	TRBV7-9	-	TGTGCCAGCAGCCCCATATCCTCCTACGAGCAGTACTTC	CASSPISSYEQYF
TRBJ2-7	-	TRBV7-9	-	TGTGCCAGCAGCTTAGACGGGGAGTCCTACGAGCAGTACTTC	CASSLDGESYEQYF
TRBJ2-7	-	TRBV11-2	-	TGTGCCAGCAGCCCACTGTGGCGCACCTACGAGCAGTACTTC	CASSPLWRTYEQYF
TRBJ1-5	-	TRBV5-1	TRBD1	TGCGCCAGCAGCCAGGGGACAGAGGTCAATCAGCCCCAGCATTTT	CASSQGTEVNQPQHF
TRBJ1-5	-	TRBV6-2/TRBV6-3	-	TGTGCCAGCCGAAAGGACAGCAATCAGCCCCAGCATTTT	CASRKDSNQPQHF